This TCR beta chain was recovered during a study of STAT5B mutations in CD4+ large granular lymphocyte leukemia. Sequencing was performed with immunoSEQ multiplex PCR; in TCRdb, only in-frame clones are kept and a portion is missing. The sample shows roughly 41,000 clones, about four fifths of them seen only once. V was pared by 4 bases and J by 0 bases, with 3 bases of the junction left unmatched. The CDR3 has 15 amino acids. The germline CDR1 and CDR2 sequences are SNHLY and FYNNEI. The TCR originated in a human donor in good health. The sequenced sample was CD4+ T cells from blood buffy coats. The chain links TRBV2 to TRBJ1-3; 7 bases fit TRBD1. Here the CDR3 reads CASSVGQSSGNTIYF. The CDR3 DNA is TGTGCCAGCAGTGTGGGACAGAGCTCTGGAAACACCATATATTTT.